The clone carrying this T cell receptor (beta chain) was seen at least ten times. Its antigen remains unidentified. Coverage ceases 3 residues before the CDR3 finishes, and the germline J gene fills in the end. The repertoire was sequenced with immunoSEQ multiplex PCR; TCRdb's copy has only in-frame clones and lacks some. The sample has 20,000 to 25,000 clones, none seen only once. The CDR3 has 15 residues. V lost 2 bases, J lost 5 bases, and 5 bases stayed unmatched. Germline-derived CDR1 and CDR2 are SGHTA and FQGNSA. The record originates from a study of T cell clonality in common variable immunodeficiency. Study-level results: Fewer deletions and N-nucleotide insertions were reportedly seen in common variable immunodeficiency TCR beta sequences. CVID subjects had higher TCRbeta clonality than healthy controls, most marked in about a third.

The receptor was derived from a human donor with common variable immunodeficiency. Material: peripheral blood mononuclear cells. This rearrangement joins TRBV7-2 to TRBJ2-3; 9 bases fit TRBD2. CDR3 in amino acids: CASSLNLAGLDTQYF. The part of the CDR3 DNA that was read is TGTGCCAGCAGCTTAAATCTAGCGGGGCTAGATACG.